This TCR beta chain appears in the sequencing data of a study of blood T cell repertoires in COVID-19 (dated by TCRdb to the early 2020s). For the wider study: Samples covering the acute and convalescent phases of COVID-19 were provided by collaborators in the United States, Italy and Spain. Subjects who had been exposed to COVID-19, were actively infected with it, or had recovered from it provided the deeply sampled blood TCRbeta repertoires that made up the dataset. A freely available public database, intended as a resource for researchers studying the immune response to SARS-CoV-2, is where the repertoires were released. Sample metadata almost always included a de-identified subject ID, COVID-19 status, age in years and sex. The prospective study material was composed of cDNA or gDNA derived from T cells, B-cell-depleted T cells, or PBMCs. Where HLA class I and class II types were available, the types were taken from metadata supplied by the sample provider, not from assay-based typing. Samples were obtained from the ongoing ImmuneRACE study (first 160 participants) and from 950 to 1,500 subjects provided by 6 global collaborators.

General findings and caveats noted by the study authors: The amount of clinical and demographic metadata varied by source and participant and was provided uncurated.

Comments on this clone: No cognate antigen has been identified for it. Qualities for individual bases were not recorded, and no much larger clone is one base off.

The immunoSEQ Assay, a bias-controlled multiplex PCR, was used to amplify TCRbeta CDR3 regions from genomic DNA. In the authors' own workflow: The number of nucleated cells in each sample was estimated from the amplification of reference gene primers within the assay. Sequence reads were collapsed and filtered to measure the absolute abundance of every unique TCRbeta CDR3 rearrangement. For each sample, productive Simpson clonality was calculated by taking the square root of Simpson's diversity index across productive rearrangements. What TCRdb holds here is the immuneACCESS table cut down to in-frame rearrangements. Part of the clones is not present; checked against another copy, under half of the missing clones reflect an unresolved V gene, and the others are unexplained. Clone size and V and J calls were adopted from that table, with D and trimming inferred from the DNA. The sample includes some 120,000 clones, with less than 85% observed a single time. The top ten clonotypes cover more than 0.75% of the sample.

Each collaborating institution followed its own protocols to collect whole blood in K2EDTA tubes. For TCRbeta analysis, collaborator samples were shipped as frozen whole blood, as isolated PBMCs, or as DNA extracted from either sample type. CDR1 and CDR2 were assigned from the germline V gene (reference sequence) as SGHNT and YYREEE. The CDR3 numbers 13 residues from cysteine through phenylalanine. The DNA shown is the 39-base CDR3, in frame from base 1. V is pared back by 2 bases and J by 6 bases, with 10 bases lying between the germline termini. Material: peripheral blood. The receptor comes from a human donor with acute or convalescent COVID-19. The donor label of this sample is uncertain. The sequence joins TRBV5-4 to TRBJ2-3; the D gene lacks a confident call. CDR3 loop: CASSLGERDTQYF. The DNA is as follows: TGTGCCAGCAGCTTAGGAGAGCGCGATACGCAGTATTTT.